These T cell receptor beta chains were read from a single sample in a study of beta chain features in type 1 diabetes. Assay: immunoSEQ multiplex PCR; the TCRdb copy retains only in-frame clones and omits some. The profile covers around 160,000 clones, with 9% appearing a single time and about 0.75% taken by the ten largest. Input material: central memory CD4+ T cells from blood. These receptors were obtained from a woman in her 30s with type 1 diabetes. CDR3s include the opening cysteine and the closing phenylalanine or tryptophan. The order of the fields is D gene, clone size, CDR3 length, J gene, V gene, CDR3 protein, CDR3 DNA. The D gene is left open where the match is weak. The size entry is marked missing in some rows and otherwise reads once, few, many or a size class.

d_call: -; clone_size: few; cdr3_length: 14; j_call: TRBJ1-3; v_call: TRBV6-1; cdr3_aa: CASTSLGAGNTIYF; cdr3_nt: TGTGCCAGCACCAGCTTAGGGGCTGGAAACACCATATATTTT
d_call: -; clone_size: few; cdr3_length: 15; j_call: TRBJ1-2; v_call: TRBV7-2; cdr3_aa: CASSLAFGANYGYTF; cdr3_nt: TGTGCCAGCAGCTTAGCATTCGGGGCTAACTATGGCTACACCTTC
d_call: TRBD1; clone_size: few; cdr3_length: 13; j_call: TRBJ2-2; v_call: TRBV7-3; cdr3_aa: CASSLGQAGELFF; cdr3_nt: TGTGCCAGCAGCTTAGGACAGGCCGGGGAGCTGTTTTTT
d_call: -; clone_size: -; cdr3_length: 13; j_call: TRBJ2-7; v_call: TRBV6-5; cdr3_aa: CASSTGTLVEQYF; cdr3_nt: TGTGCCAGCAGCACCGGGACATTAGTCGAGCAGTACTTC
d_call: -; clone_size: -; cdr3_length: 12; j_call: TRBJ2-3; v_call: TRBV10-2; cdr3_aa: CASAGRGDTQYF; cdr3_nt: TGCGCCAGCGCGGGCAGGGGAGATACGCAGTATTTT
d_call: -; clone_size: -; cdr3_length: 13; j_call: TRBJ2-5; v_call: TRBV18; cdr3_aa: CASSPAGRETQYF; cdr3_nt: TGTGCCAGCTCACCGGCGGGTAGGGAGACCCAGTACTTC
d_call: -; clone_size: -; cdr3_length: 16; j_call: TRBJ1-2; v_call: TRBV30; cdr3_aa: CAWSVLPLRTNYGYTF; cdr3_nt: TGTGCCTGGAGTGTACTACCCCTGCGAACTAACTATGGCTACACCTTC
d_call: TRBD1; clone_size: -; cdr3_length: 16; j_call: TRBJ2-2; v_call: TRBV5-1; cdr3_aa: CASSLEGQGNTGELFF; cdr3_nt: TGCGCCAGCAGCTTGGAGGGACAGGGAAACACCGGGGAGCTGTTTTTT
d_call: -; clone_size: -; cdr3_length: 12; j_call: TRBJ1-3; v_call: TRBV29-1; cdr3_aa: CSVGTPGNTIYF; cdr3_nt: TGCAGCGTTGGGACTCCTGGAAACACCATATATTTT
d_call: TRBD1; clone_size: -; cdr3_length: 17; j_call: TRBJ1-1; v_call: TRBV4-1; cdr3_aa: CASSQDLAGGSVTEAFF; cdr3_nt: TGCGCCAGCAGCCAAGATTTGGCAGGGGGCTCGGTCACTGAAGCTTTCTTT
d_call: -; clone_size: few; cdr3_length: 15; j_call: TRBJ2-1; v_call: TRBV9; cdr3_aa: CASSVSTGSYNEQFF; cdr3_nt: TGTGCCAGCAGCGTAAGTACCGGGAGCTACAATGAGCAGTTCTTC
d_call: TRBD2; clone_size: -; cdr3_length: 17; j_call: TRBJ2-3; v_call: TRBV18; cdr3_aa: CASSPGTSGRRLDTQYF; cdr3_nt: TGTGCCAGCTCACCCGGCACTAGCGGGAGGCGACTGGATACGCAGTATTTT
d_call: TRBD1; clone_size: few; cdr3_length: 15; j_call: TRBJ2-5; v_call: TRBV19; cdr3_aa: CASASTGDLQETQYF; cdr3_nt: TGTGCCAGTGCCTCGACAGGGGACCTACAAGAGACCCAGTACTTC